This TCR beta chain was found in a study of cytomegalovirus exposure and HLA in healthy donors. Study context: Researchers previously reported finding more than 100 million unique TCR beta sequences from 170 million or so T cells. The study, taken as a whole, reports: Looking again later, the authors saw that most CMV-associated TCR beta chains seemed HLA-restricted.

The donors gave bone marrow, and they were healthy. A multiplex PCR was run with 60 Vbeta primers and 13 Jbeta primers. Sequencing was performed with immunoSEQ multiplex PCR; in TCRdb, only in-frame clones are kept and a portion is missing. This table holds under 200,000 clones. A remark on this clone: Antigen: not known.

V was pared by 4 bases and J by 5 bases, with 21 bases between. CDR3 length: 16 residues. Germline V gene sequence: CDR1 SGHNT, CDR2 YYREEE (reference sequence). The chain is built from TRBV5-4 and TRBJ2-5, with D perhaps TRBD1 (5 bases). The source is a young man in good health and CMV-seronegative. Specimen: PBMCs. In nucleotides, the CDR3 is TGTGCCAGCAGCGGACAACAGGTCGGGCATCGGGAGACCCAGTACTTC. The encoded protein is CASSGQQVGHRETQYF.